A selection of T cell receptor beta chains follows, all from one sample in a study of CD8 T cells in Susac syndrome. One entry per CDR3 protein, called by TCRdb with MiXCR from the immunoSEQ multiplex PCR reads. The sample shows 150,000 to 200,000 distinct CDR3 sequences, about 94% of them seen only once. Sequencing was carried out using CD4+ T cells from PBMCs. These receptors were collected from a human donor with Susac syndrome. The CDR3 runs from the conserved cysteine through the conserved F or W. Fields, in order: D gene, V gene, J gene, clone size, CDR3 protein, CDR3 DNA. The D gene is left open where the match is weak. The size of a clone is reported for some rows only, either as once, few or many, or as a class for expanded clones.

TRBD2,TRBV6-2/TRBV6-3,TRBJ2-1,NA,CASSYSGTSGVYNEQFF,TGTGCCAGCAGTTACTCGGGAACTAGCGGGGTCTACAATGAGCAGTTCTTC
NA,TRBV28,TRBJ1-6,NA,CASSSGAITLHF,TGTGCCAGCAGCTCCGGGGCTATTACCCTCCACTTT
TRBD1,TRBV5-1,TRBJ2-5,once,CASSPRTGLHQETQYF,TGCGCCAGCAGCCCGCGGACAGGCCTCCACCAAGAGACCCAGTACTTC
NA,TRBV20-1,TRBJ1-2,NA,CSAPTPRTKWGYGYTF,TGCAGTGCTCCGACACCTAGGACGAAGTGGGGCTATGGCTACACCTTC
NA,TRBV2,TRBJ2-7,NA,CASKPSSYEQYF,TGTGCCAGCAAACCGAGCTCCTACGAGCAGTACTTC
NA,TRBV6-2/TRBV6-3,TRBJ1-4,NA,CASRIDSEKLFF,TGTGCCAGCAGAATTGACAGCGAAAAACTGTTTTTT
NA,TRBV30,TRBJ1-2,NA,CAWSIETNYGYTF,TGTGCCTGGTCCATAGAGACTAACTATGGCTACACCTTC
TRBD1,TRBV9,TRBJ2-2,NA,CASSVKQGTGYTGELFF,TGTGCCAGCAGCGTAAAGCAGGGGACAGGGTACACCGGGGAGCTGTTTTTT
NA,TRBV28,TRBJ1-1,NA,CASSAPGFTEAFF,TGTGCCAGCAGCGCCCCCGGTTTCACTGAAGCTTTCTTT
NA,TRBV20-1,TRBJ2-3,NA,CSAAPLANSDTQYF,TGCAGTGCCGCCCCTCTAGCTAACTCAGATACGCAGTATTTT
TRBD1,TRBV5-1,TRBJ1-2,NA,CASTGQVYGYTF,TGCGCCAGCACTGGACAGGTCTATGGCTACACCTTC